These 31 T cell receptor beta chains share one sample of origin, sequenced in a study of T cells in Graves' hyperthyroidism and ophthalmopathy. Amplification of TCR beta CDR3 regions was performed using RNA transcripts as template. HTBI primers were the set used in a first-round RT-PCR of the TCR CDR3. From the multiplex PCR reads, TCRdb called clonotypes with MiXCR, one entry per CDR3 protein. The sample records about 840,000 distinct CDR3 sequences, about 38% being singletons. The sequenced sample consisted of blood. The source is a man younger than 35 with Graves' hyperthyroidism.

This clonotype was seen ten or more times. This chain uses TRBV29-1 with TRBJ2-5, with TRBD1 matching 9 bases. Germline CDR1 SQVTM, CDR2 ANQGSEA. The CDR3 sequence is 13 residues long. Losses at the gene ends were 7 bases for V and 2 bases for J; bases not matched to a gene: 5. This CDR3 reads CSAGTGSQETQYF. The CDR3 bases are TGCAGCGCGGGGACAGGGTCGCAAGAGACCCAGTACTTC.

The chain joins TRBV2 to TRBJ2-2, with TRBD2 matching over 10 bases. The trim removed 8 bases at V and 1 base at J, leaving 13 bases unmatched. In germline, CDR1 is SNHLY, CDR2 FYNNEI. CDR3 size: 18 residues. The CDR3 reads CASSPLPGTSVNTGELFF. DNA for the CDR3: TGTGCCAGCTCACCGCTACCCGGGACTAGCGTGAACACCGGGGAGCTGTTTTTT. The full variable domain, rest sourced from reference TRBV2 and TRBJ2-2, is EPEVTQTPSHQVTQMGQEVILRCVPISNHLYFYWYRQILGQKVEFLVSFYNNEISEKSEIFDDQFSVERPDGSNFTLKIRSTKLEDSAMYFCASSPLPGTSVNTGELFFGEGSRLTVL.

This sequence joins TRBV2 and TRBJ2-5; 10 bases map to TRBD2. The CDR3 consists of 16 residues. Unmatched junction bases numbered 10, after V lost 6 bases and J lost 3 bases. From germline, CDR1 is SNHLY and CDR2 FYNNEI. The CDR3 DNA follows: TGTGCCAGCAGGGAGAGTCCTAGCGGGGGCGAAGAGACCCAGTACTTC. As protein: CASRESPSGGEETQYF.

There are a few counts of this clonotype. V usage is TRBV5-1 and J usage is TRBJ2-5; perhaps TRBD2 as D (5 bases). CDR1 is SGHRS and CDR2 is YFSETQ in the germline V gene. The V and J ends lost 0 bases and 4 bases respectively, with 16 bases between them. CDR3 size: 16 residues. CDR3 sequence: CASSLDRGGGLETQYF. As DNA, the CDR3 is TGCGCCAGCAGCTTGGACCGTGGAGGCGGATTAGAGACCCAGTACTTC.

Note on this clonotype: Germline is not matched at one junction end, which may reflect a read error. The chain combines TRBV2 with TRBJ1-6; possibly TRBD1 for D (5 bases). This CDR3 region has 10 residues. The germline V gene has CDR1 SNHLY and CDR2 FYNNEI. The CDR3 bases are TGTGCCAGCAGGGAAGGGGACTTGATATTT. Its protein is CASREGDLIF.

Remarks on this clonotype: Just one base apart from a much larger clone, this may be a read error. The rearrangement links TRBV11-1 to TRBJ1-5, with 8 bases lining up with TRBD1. Trimming cost V 5 bases and J 7 bases; bases outside gene matches: 7. The germline V gene encodes CDR1 SGHAT and CDR2 FQDESV (reference sequence). This CDR3 spans 14 amino acids. Here the CDR3 DNA reads TGTGCCAGCAGCGACCACAGGGGGGAACAGCCCCAGCATTTT. Encoded protein: CASSDHRGEQPQHF.

This clonotype was seen a few times. The rearrangement uses TRBV5-1 and TRBJ2-7, with D perhaps TRBD1 (6 bases). With 0 bases removed from V and 4 bases from J, the gap between germline ends came to 17 bases. Germline V lookup: CDR1 SGHRS, CDR2 YFSETQ. There are 16 residues in the CDR3. CDR3 loop: CASSLALLEQGYEQYF. The CDR3 DNA follows: TGCGCCAGCAGCTTGGCCCTACTCGAACAGGGTTACGAGCAGTACTTC.

The CDR3 reads CASSLATGAETQYF. CDR3 bases: TGTGCCAGCAGCTTAGCCACGGGGGCTGAGACCCAGTACTTC. The chain employs TRBV7-2 and TRBJ2-5, with D tentatively TRBD1 or TRBD2 (6 bases each). From germline, CDR1 is SGHTA and CDR2 FQGNSA. This CDR3 has 14 residues. Trimming pared 0 bases from V and 5 bases from J, leaving 10 bases between.

The rearrangement uses TRBV2 and TRBJ1-2, with D perhaps TRBD1 (5 bases). This CDR3 is built from 14 residues. V was pared by 6 bases and J by 2 bases, with 13 bases between. CDR1 is SNHLY and CDR2 is FYNNEI in the germline V gene. CDR3 region: CASSLWGRNYGYTF. The CDR3, as DNA: TGTGCCAGCAGCTTGTGGGGGAGAAACTATGGCTACACCTTC.

The CDR3 region is CASSLEAGMTEAFF. CDR3 nucleotides: TGTGCCAGCAGCTTAGAGGCAGGGATGACTGAAGCTTTCTTT. The chain recombines TRBV7-8 with TRBJ1-1; possibly TRBD1 for D (5 bases). The CDR3 contains 14 residues. Germline values: CDR1 SGHVS, CDR2 FQNEAQ. Between the trimmed V and J ends, which lost 1 base and 5 bases, there was a span of 11 bases.

This chain uses TRBV20-1 with TRBJ1-3; 8 bases agree with TRBD1. Trimming removed 6 bases from V and 0 bases from J; junction bases left unmatched: 7. Per the germline V gene, CDR1 is DFQATT and CDR2 is SNEGSKA (reference sequence). There are 15 residues in the CDR3. The CDR3 DNA sequence: TGCAGTGCGGTACCTGGACAGGGCTCTGGAAACACCATATATTTT. It is translated as CSAVPGQGSGNTIYF.

This clonotype was observed many times. J is TRBJ1-5 and V is TRBV20-1; 9 nucleotides line up with TRBD1. The length of the CDR3 is 14 residues. V lost 2 bases and J lost 4; bases outside the gene matches: 3. Germline CDR1 reads DFQATT; CDR2 reads SNEGSKA (reference sequence). Here the CDR3 DNA reads TGCAGTGCTAGACTAGGGACAGGGAATCAGCCCCAGCATTTT. Translation gives CSARLGTGNQPQHF.

This clonotype has just a few counts. The chain carries TRBV28 and TRBJ2-2; the D gene is possibly TRBD2 (6 bases). The CDR3 is made up of 16 amino acids. Deletions cut 4 bases from V and 2 bases from J, with 14 bases between. The V gene's germline CDR1 is MDHEN and CDR2 SYDVKM. The CDR3 bases are TGTGCCAGCAGTTCGGGTTATAGCGGCAACACCGGGGAGCTGTTTTTT. The encoded protein is CASSSGYSGNTGELFF.

The chain is built from TRBV9 and TRBJ2-5; tentatively, D is TRBD1 (6 bases). The CDR3 spans 15 residues. Trimming cost V 0 bases and J 5 bases, with 14 bases left between them. Germline-derived CDR1 and CDR2 are SGDLS and YYNGEE. The CDR3 nucleotides are TGTGCCAGCAGCGTAGATGGGGGCGAGGAGGAGACCCAGTACTTC. Translating gives CASSVDGGEEETQYF.

This clonotype was counted at least ten times. The chain is built from TRBV20-1 and TRBJ1-4; TRBD1 is a possible D gene (5 bases). Between the trimmed V and J ends, which lost 3 bases and 8 bases, there was a span of 10 bases. Germline loops: CDR1 DFQATT, CDR2 SNEGSKA (reference sequence). CDR3 length: 12 residues. The CDR3 spells CSASGAGEKLFF. The CDR3, as DNA: TGCAGTGCTAGCGGGGCGGGGGAAAAACTGTTTTTT.

This clonotype was seen repeatedly, ten times or more. This rearrangement joins TRBV7-2 to TRBJ2-5, with 13 bases that match TRBD2. Germline V CDR1 and CDR2: SGHTA, FQGNSA. Trimming at V came to 5 bases and at J to 4 bases, leaving 4 bases not matched to a gene. The CDR3 contains 15 residues. The CDR3 DNA follows: TGTGCCAGCAGCGAGGGACTAGCGGGAATAGAGACCCAGTACTTC. Encoded protein: CASSEGLAGIETQYF. The whole variable domain, remainder taken from reference TRBV7-2 and TRBJ2-5, is GAGVSQSPSNKVTEKGKDVELRCDPISGHTALYWYRQSLGQGLEFLIYFQGNSAPDKSGLPSDRFSAERTGGSVSTLTIQRTQQEDSAVYLCASSEGLAGIETQYFGPGTRLLVL.

The chain employs TRBV9 and TRBJ1-3, with 7 positions matching TRBD1. Per the germline V gene, CDR1 is SGDLS and CDR2 is YYNGEE. The trim removed 4 bases at V and 2 bases at J, leaving 9 bases unmatched. There are 16 residues in the CDR3. This chain's CDR3 is CASSSTGEKAGNTIYF. DNA of the CDR3: TGTGCCAGCAGCTCTACAGGGGAGAAGGCTGGAAACACCATATATTTT.

V usage is TRBV4-3 and J usage is TRBJ2-7; TRBD2 matches 12 bases. V lost 3 bases, J lost 2 bases, and 2 bases stayed unmatched. CDR1 and CDR2 (germline): LGHNA, YSLEER. The CDR3 length is 15 residues. For the CDR3, the DNA is TGCGCCAGCAGCCAGGGGACTAGCGGGCCCTACGAGCAGTACTTC. Its protein product is CASSQGTSGPYEQYF.

This clonotype was counted a few times. The chain recombines TRBV7-9 with TRBJ2-7; possible D gene TRBD1, 6 bases. CDR3 length: 18 residues. CDR1 is SEHNR and CDR2 is FQNEAQ in the germline V gene (reference sequence). V was pared by 2 bases and J by 1 base, with 21 bases between. The CDR3 coding sequence is TGTGCCAGCAGCTTAACAAAAACCGGGACACCCTTTTCCTACGAGCAGTACTTC. This translates into CASSLTKTGTPFSYEQYF. Full variable domain (remainder filled in from reference TRBV7-9 and TRBJ2-7): DTGVSQNPRHKITKRGQNVTFRCDPISEHNRLYWYRQTLGQGPEFLTYFQNEAQLEKSRLLSDRFSAERPKGSFSTLEIQRTEQGDSAMYLCASSLTKTGTPFSYEQYFGPGTRLTVT.

This chain links TRBV20-1 with TRBJ2-5; D possibly corresponds to TRBD1 (6 bases). The germline gives CDR1 DFQATT, CDR2 SNEGSKA (reference sequence). The germline V and J ends were trimmed by 6 bases and 5 bases, with 16 bases remaining between them. The CDR3 is 13 residues long. In DNA form, the CDR3 reads TGCAGTGCCTCTGAGACAGGCTGGGAGACCCAGTACTTC. Protein product: CSASETGWETQYF.

This chain uses TRBV9 with TRBJ2-7, with 9 nucleotides matching TRBD2. CDR1 is SGDLS and CDR2 is YYNGEE in the germline V gene. Germline trimming cut 0 bases from V and 1 base from J; bases unmatched to any gene: 8. The CDR3 has 17 amino acids. The CDR3 sequence is CASSVGGTSLASYEQYF. The DNA of the CDR3 is TGTGCCAGCAGCGTAGGGGGGACTAGCCTAGCTTCCTACGAGCAGTACTTC.

The chain recombines TRBV7-9 with TRBJ2-7, with a weak D call TRBD1 (6 bases). This CDR3 contains 15 residues. Trimming stripped 5 bases from V and 3 bases from J, with 17 bases between. Germline V gene data show CDR1 as SEHNR and CDR2 as FQNEAQ (reference sequence). The CDR3 reads CASSSGGQGGYEQYF. The CDR3 nucleotides are TGTGCCAGCAGCAGTGGGGGACAAGGGGGCTACGAGCAGTACTTC.

This clonotype was picked up a small number of times. J is TRBJ1-3 and V is TRBV7-2; D gene unclear. This CDR3 has 17 amino acids. In germline, CDR1 is SGHTA, CDR2 FQGNSA. Trimming removed 5 bases at V and 3 bases at J, with 20 bases between. The CDR3 coding sequence is TGTGCCAGCAGCCCCCCGATGTACGCCGTCTTTGGAAACACCATATATTTT. Protein product: CASSPPMYAVFGNTIYF.

This chain uses TRBV7-2 with TRBJ1-5; no firm D call. This CDR3 comprises 14 residues. From germline, CDR1 is SGHTA and CDR2 FQGNSA. V was pared by 1 base and J by 9 bases, with 13 bases between. The CDR3 DNA reads as TGTGCCAGCAGCTTAGATCGGGGTCCTCGGCCCCAGCATTTT. Translation gives CASSLDRGPRPQHF.

This clonotype showed up many times. This chain uses TRBV15 with TRBJ1-5; no firm D call. V was pared by 1 base and J by 8 bases, with 6 bases between. The CDR3 has 12 residues. The germline gives CDR1 LNHNV, CDR2 YYDKDF (reference sequence). The CDR3 DNA follows: TGTGCCACCAGCAGAGTATTTGAGCCCCAGCATTTT. It encodes CATSRVFEPQHF. The variable domain in full, with the rest retrieved from reference TRBV15 and TRBJ1-5, is DAMVIQNPRYQVTQFGKPVTLSCSQTLNHNVMYWYQQKSSQAPKLLFHYYDKDFNNEADTPDNFQSRRPNTSFCFLDIRSPGLGDTAMYLCATSRVFEPQHFGDGTRLSIL.

The genes are TRBV7-8 and TRBJ1-5; D gene uncertain. CDR1 and CDR2 (germline): SGHVS, FQNEAQ. The CDR3 spans 11 residues. The germline V and J ends were trimmed by 3 bases and 9 bases, with 6 bases remaining between them. The CDR3 sequence is CASSLDGPQHF. The CDR3 DNA is TGTGCCAGCAGCTTGGATGGGCCCCAGCATTTT.

This chain links TRBV21-1 with TRBJ2-7; the table's D call of TRBD2 was not tested on the DNA. TRBV21-1 has pseudogene status. CDR3 size: 17 residues. The CDR3 DNA sequence: TGTGCCAGCAGCAGCAGGGGACTAGCGGGGGGCAACTACGAGCAGTACTTC. Translation: CASSSRGLAGGNYEQYF.

The chain couples TRBV9 to TRBJ1-2; D gene ambiguous. V was cut by 3 bases and J by 6 bases, with 12 bases left in between. Germline lookup yields CDR1 SGDLS and CDR2 YYNGEE. The CDR3 is 13 amino acids. The CDR3 DNA is TGTGCCAGCAGCGCCTCCCCCAAGGATGGCTACACCTTC. It is translated as CASSASPKDGYTF. Full variable domain (missing parts from reference TRBV9 and TRBJ1-2): DSGVTQTPKHLITATGQRVTLRCSPRSGDLSVYWYQQSLDQGLQFLIQYYNGEERAKGNILERFSAQQFPDLHSELNLSSLELGDSALYFCASSASPKDGYTFGSGTRLTVV.

This chain links TRBV6-2 or TRBV6-3 with TRBJ2-7; D is uncertain. CDR3 length: 15 residues. Germline CDR1 MNHEY, CDR2 SVGEGT. V lost 2 bases and J 0 bases, leaving 11 bases between the germline ends. The CDR3 loop reads CASSYAPRYSYEQYF. The CDR3 DNA reads TGTGCCAGCAGTTACGCCCCGCGGTACTCCTACGAGCAGTACTTC.

This rearrangement joins TRBV29-1 to TRBJ2-7, with 13 bases identical to TRBD2. CDR3 length equals 16 residues. Germline V lookup: CDR1 SQVTM, CDR2 ANQGSEA. The trim removed 1 base at V and 3 bases at J, leaving 6 bases unmatched. DNA for the CDR3: TGCAGCGTTGAAGGGACTAGCGGGAGTGGTGGCTACGAGCAGTACTTC. Encoded protein: CSVEGTSGSGGYEQYF.

The CDR3 coding sequence is TGCGCCAGCAGCCAAGTAATACCAGAGACCCAGTACTTC. Protein product: CASSQVIPETQYF. The V and J genes are TRBV4-1 and TRBJ2-5, with D uncertain. The CDR3 is made up of 13 amino acids. Germline CDR1 reads MGHRA; CDR2 reads YSYEKL. V was shortened by 1 base and J by 4 bases, with 7 bases between the two germline ends.